This T cell receptor beta chain was recorded in a study of a mutant IDH1 vaccine in newly diagnosed glioma (dated by TCRdb to about 2021). Regarding the study in general: Of the 32 treated patients, about 60% were male and about 38% were female, and the mean age was approximately 41 years. Before enrollment, patients had received standard therapy of radiotherapy alone, temozolomide alone, or radiochemotherapy with temozolomide; most received the combination. Six visits were used for peripheral blood collection: V03 (baseline), V05, V07, V10, V12 and V13. Longitudinal TCRB deep sequencing was performed for some 25 treated patients wherever samples were available for exploratory analyses. The paper as a whole reports these results and caveats: Changes in the top peripheral T cell clonotypes picked up by TCRB sequencing did not appear to be linked to pseudoprogression. According to the authors, sample limitations meant that analyses of patient blood samples could not be reproduced. Selection of PBMC samples for TCRB deep sequencing was based on availability. Vaccine-induced immune responses across multiple MHC alleles were detected in approximately 93% of patients.

Per the germline V gene, LGHNA is the CDR1 and YSLEER is the CDR2. Reading from cysteine to phenylalanine, the CDR3 counts 15 amino acids. Here the CDR3 DNA is all that survives: 45 bases in frame from base 1. A distance of 13 bases separates the germline ends of V and J, which lose 1 base and 5 bases respectively. Remarks on this clone: No antigen is known for it. No much larger clone is present one base from it, and per-base qualities are unavailable.

Preparation of the library involved the immunoSEQ multiplex PCR assay. The hsTCRB Kit was used according to the manufacturer's protocol to amplify rearranged TCR beta chain sequences. TCRB libraries were sequenced on an Illumina MiSeq. The authors processed their data as follows. The kit vendor's proprietary platform handled demultiplexing, trimming and gene mapping. Not all clones reach the TCRdb copy of this immuneACCESS table, which keeps in-frame sequences only. Checked studies attribute under half of the gap to unresolved V genes and leave the rest unexplained. V and J calls and clone size come straight from that table; D and trimming were deduced from the DNA. The sample table shows about 30,000 clones, and approximately 80% are seen once. The ten largest clones take up about 21% of the sample. In light of the paper, this sample's time point label describes: baseline, week 1 (first vaccination visit). The sample's treatment or condition label is to be understood as: pre-vaccination baseline after standard-of-care therapy. Newly diagnosed WHO grade 3 or 4 IDH1-mutant astrocytomas showing loss of nuclear ATRX were present in the donors. The samples were drawn from NOA16, a multicentre, single-arm, open-label phase I trial in Germany that tested a mutant IDH1 peptide vaccine in humans for the first time. Blood drawn at visit V03 was used as the baseline sample for immunogenicity testing. Genomic DNA for TCRB sequencing was extracted from EDTA blood using the DNeasy Blood and Tissue Kit.

Here the chain combines TRBV4-3 and TRBJ2-3, and the D gene may be TRBD2, 7 bases matching. The sequence was collected from a man aged 25-45 years with glioma. Sequenced material: PBMCs, taken from a glioma patient treated with radiotherapy, temozolomide or both. The CDR3 protein is CASSQGRGGRDTQYF. The nucleotide sequence reads as follows: TGCGCCAGCAGCCAAGGAAGGGGGGGGCGAGATACGCAGTATTTT.